These T cell receptor beta chains were read from a single sample in a study of beta chain features in type 1 diabetes. Sequenced by immunoSEQ multiplex PCR; TCRdb stores in-frame clones only, minus some. This sample yields 40,000 to 65,000 clones, of which roughly 63% are seen a single time; around 0.29% belongs to the top ten. The specimen was stem cell memory CD4+ T cells from blood. The receptors were sampled from a woman aged 30 to 39 with type 1 diabetes. Each CDR3 is given with its conserved first and last residue. D genes are given only for firm matches. Part of the rows lack a size; the others show once, few, many or a class for expanded clones.

d_gene,abundance,v_gene,j_gene,CDR3aa,CDR3nt
NA,NA,TRBV6-1,TRBJ1-5,CASTLNRGNQPQHF,TGTGCCAGCACCCTGAACAGAGGCAATCAGCCCCAGCATTTT
NA,NA,TRBV21-1,TRBJ2-7,CASSLLASYEQYF,TGTGCCAGCAGCCTGCTAGCATCCTACGAGCAGTACTTC
NA,NA,TRBV28,TRBJ1-1,CASGGADTEAFF,TGTGCCAGTGGGGGGGCCGACACTGAAGCTTTCTTT
NA,NA,TRBV11-1,TRBJ2-1,CASSLSYNEQFF,TGTGCCAGCAGCCTCAGTTACAATGAGCAGTTCTTC
NA,few,TRBV4-1,TRBJ2-6,CASSHGQLSSGANVLTF,TGCGCCAGCAGCCATGGACAGCTGAGCTCTGGGGCCAACGTCCTGACTTTC
TRBD1,NA,TRBV4-1,TRBJ1-1,CASRQGALGNTEAFF,TGCGCCAGCAGACAGGGGGCGCTTGGGAACACTGAAGCTTTCTTT
TRBD1,NA,TRBV18,TRBJ2-1,CASSRTGGAYNEQFF,TGTGCCAGCTCACGGACAGGGGGAGCTTACAATGAGCAGTTCTTC
TRBD2,NA,TRBV18,TRBJ2-5,CASSPPGLAYQETQYF,TGTGCCAGCTCACCACCGGGACTAGCGTACCAAGAGACCCAGTACTTC
NA,NA,TRBV18,TRBJ1-1,CASSPPSGAEAFF,TGTGCCAGCTCACCACCCTCGGGGGCTGAAGCTTTCTTT
NA,few,TRBV28,TRBJ1-4,CASSLTTTNEKLFF,TGTGCCAGCAGTTTAACTACAACTAATGAAAAACTGTTTTTT
TRBD2,NA,TRBV7-3,TRBJ2-7,CASSDSGSSYEQYF,TGTGCCAGCAGCGATAGCGGGAGCTCCTACGAGCAGTACTTC
TRBD1,NA,TRBV7-3,TRBJ2-4,CASSKGIGGTIQYF,TGTGCCAGCAGCAAAGGGATAGGGGGCACCATTCAGTACTTC
NA,NA,TRBV28,TRBJ2-3,CASRAAGRSDTDTQYF,TGTGCCAGCAGGGCGGCGGGGCGCTCTGACACAGATACGCAGTATTTT
NA,NA,TRBV27,TRBJ1-2,CASSLWGVDEDGYTF,TGTGCCAGCAGTTTATGGGGGGTCGATGAGGATGGCTACACCTTC
NA,NA,TRBV19,TRBJ1-5,CASSIFRAGNQPQHF,TGTGCCAGTAGTATATTCAGGGCGGGCAATCAGCCCCAGCATTTT
NA,NA,TRBV2,TRBJ2-3,CASNPPEGRNTDTQYF,TGTGCCAGCAACCCCCCGGAGGGCAGAAACACAGATACGCAGTATTTT
NA,NA,TRBV7-9,TRBJ2-2,CASSLIQGPTGELFF,TGTGCCAGCAGCTTAATCCAGGGCCCCACCGGGGAGCTGTTTTTT
TRBD1,NA,TRBV18,TRBJ2-3,CASSQGQGTDTQYF,TGTGCCAGCTCACAGGGACAGGGGACAGATACGCAGTATTTT
TRBD2,NA,TRBV7-2,TRBJ2-5,CASSRSGSETQYF,TGTGCCAGCAGCCGTAGCGGGTCAGAGACCCAGTACTTC
NA,few,TRBV19,TRBJ1-5,CASSIRRDQAGNQPQHF,TGTGCCAGTAGTATACGGAGGGACCAGGCTGGCAATCAGCCCCAGCATTTT
NA,NA,TRBV7-9,TRBJ1-1,CASSLLGHPEAFF,TGTGCCAGCAGCTTATTGGGACACCCTGAAGCTTTCTTT
NA,NA,TRBV5-1,TRBJ2-3,CASSRSESSTDTQYF,TGCGCCAGCAGCCGGAGCGAGTCTAGCACAGATACGCAGTATTTT
NA,NA,TRBV27,TRBJ1-2,CASSLIPTGKYGYTF,TGTGCCAGCAGTTTAATCCCTACAGGGAAATATGGCTACACCTTC
TRBD1,NA,TRBV11-2,TRBJ2-4,CASSHGTGVSLAKNIQYF,TGTGCCAGCAGCCACGGGACAGGGGTTTCCCTAGCCAAAAACATTCAGTACTTC
TRBD2,NA,TRBV19,TRBJ2-3,CASSITSGRDTQYF,TGTGCCAGTAGTATAACGAGCGGGAGAGATACGCAGTATTTT
NA,NA,TRBV5-1,TRBJ1-1,CASRTSGGRAFF,TGCGCCAGCAGGACTTCGGGCGGGAGGGCTTTCTTT
NA,once,TRBV5-1,TRBJ2-7,CASSLAGSLEQYF,TGCGCCAGCAGCTTGGCCGGTTCTCTCGAGCAGTACTTC
TRBD1,NA,TRBV11-3,TRBJ1-3,CASINAGTGSYGNTIYF,TGTGCCAGCATCAACGCCGGGACAGGGTCGTATGGAAACACCATATATTTT
TRBD2,NA,TRBV10-3,TRBJ2-3,CAMAAREISDTQYF,TGTGCCATGGCGGCGCGGGAGATATCAGATACGCAGTATTTT
TRBD1,NA,TRBV28,TRBJ2-7,CASMGQGHSYEQYF,TGTGCCAGTATGGGACAGGGCCATTCCTACGAGCAGTACTTC
TRBD2,NA,TRBV7-9,TRBJ2-7,CASRGGLAGSYEQYF,TGTGCCAGCAGGGGAGGACTAGCGGGTTCCTACGAGCAGTACTTC
TRBD2,NA,TRBV4-1,TRBJ2-7,CASSQAVLTSGRTSSYEQYF,TGCGCCAGCAGCCAAGCGGTCTTGACTAGCGGGAGGACCTCATCCTACGAGCAGTACTTC
NA,NA,TRBV27,TRBJ2-1,CASSTLGGEQFF,TGTGCCAGCAGCACCCTCGGGGGTGAGCAGTTCTTC
NA,NA,TRBV14,TRBJ2-3,CASSLQGMWTDTQYF,TGTGCCAGCAGCCTGCAGGGCATGTGGACAGATACGCAGTATTTT
TRBD1,NA,TRBV29-1,TRBJ1-1,CSAGQGNTEAFF,TGCAGCGCGGGACAGGGGAACACTGAAGCTTTCTTT
NA,few,TRBV29-1,TRBJ1-2,CSVEDYQGGYTF,TGCAGCGTTGAAGATTACCAGGGCGGCTACACCTTC
NA,NA,TRBV18,TRBJ1-1,CASSRDSDETEAFF,TGTGCCAGCTCACGCGACAGCGACGAGACTGAAGCTTTCTTT
TRBD2,NA,TRBV7-9,TRBJ2-5,CASSLQPGLAGAETQYF,TGTGCCAGCAGCTTACAACCGGGACTAGCGGGAGCAGAGACCCAGTACTTC
TRBD1,NA,TRBV10-3,TRBJ1-2,CAISDRDRTDTYTF,TGTGCCATCAGTGACCGGGACAGGACAGACACTTACACCTTC
TRBD1,NA,TRBV2,TRBJ2-7,CAGHPGQEPDEQYF,TGTGCCGGCCACCCGGGACAGGAGCCCGACGAGCAGTACTTC
NA,NA,TRBV5-1,TRBJ1-4,CASSWAGTTDEKLFF,TGCGCCAGCAGCTGGGCCGGGACAACTGATGAAAAACTGTTTTTT
NA,NA,TRBV30,TRBJ2-7,CAAGAGTREQYF,TGTGCCGCAGGGGCAGGGACGCGGGAGCAGTACTTC
TRBD1,NA,TRBV19,TRBJ2-5,CASRDRPQETQYF,TGTGCCAGCCGGGACAGGCCACAAGAGACCCAGTACTTC
TRBD1,NA,TRBV7-3,TRBJ1-4,CASSCRPQGEKGEKLFF,TGTGCCAGCAGCTGCCGCCCACAGGGGGAGAAAGGCGAAAAACTGTTTTTT
NA,NA,TRBV7-9,TRBJ2-7,CASSLRFPYEQYF,TGTGCCAGCAGCCTTCGGTTCCCCTACGAGCAGTACTTC
TRBD1,NA,TRBV5-1,TRBJ2-1,CASSLVGQGFRFF,TGCGCCAGCAGCTTGGTGGGACAGGGATTCCGGTTCTTC
NA,NA,TRBV18,TRBJ1-4,CASSPSRSGGEKLFF,TGTGCCAGCTCACCATCGAGGTCGGGTGGTGAAAAACTGTTTTTT
NA,NA,TRBV19,TRBJ1-4,CASTQGIVATNEKLFF,TGTGCCAGTACCCAGGGTATAGTTGCAACTAATGAAAAACTGTTTTTT
NA,NA,TRBV29-1,TRBJ1-1,CSVVANTEAFF,TGCAGCGTTGTGGCGAACACTGAAGCTTTCTTT
NA,NA,TRBV7-3,TRBJ2-5,CASSLKAGQETQYF,TGTGCCAGCAGCTTAAAGGCGGGCCAAGAGACCCAGTACTTC
NA,NA,TRBV11-2,TRBJ2-5,CASSLSGDQETQYF,TGTGCCAGCAGCTTGAGTGGAGATCAAGAGACCCAGTACTTC
TRBD1,NA,TRBV28,TRBJ2-5,CASTGQGEETQYF,TGTGCCAGCACGGGACAGGGGGAAGAGACCCAGTACTTC
NA,NA,TRBV21-1,TRBJ1-1,CASSTRTGLTEAFF,TGTGCCAGCAGCACCCGGACTGGGCTCACTGAAGCTTTCTTT
NA,few,TRBV27,TRBJ2-7,CASSPKLRSSYEQYF,TGTGCCAGCAGTCCAAAATTGAGGAGCTCCTACGAGCAGTACTTC
TRBD2,NA,TRBV25-1,TRBJ2-5,CASSELSSGRARETQYF,TGTGCCAGCAGTGAATTGAGTAGCGGGAGGGCCCGAGAGACCCAGTACTTC
NA,NA,TRBV6-1,TRBJ2-5,CASSESPGETQYF,TGTGCCAGCAGTGAAAGCCCCGGGGAGACCCAGTACTTC
NA,NA,TRBV4-1,TRBJ1-4,CASSPRQVIYEKLFF,TGCGCCAGCAGCCCGCGACAGGTGATCTATGAAAAACTGTTTTTT
NA,NA,TRBV7-2,TRBJ2-4,CASSPNQDYKNIQYF,TGTGCCAGCAGCCCCAACCAGGATTACAAAAACATTCAGTACTTC
NA,NA,TRBV12-5,TRBJ2-1,CASGLDFKEQFF,TGTGCTAGTGGTTTGGATTTCAAAGAGCAGTTCTTC